This passage covers 18 T cell receptor beta chains from one sample sequenced in a study of T cell responses to AZD1222 COVID-19 vaccine. The method was immunoSEQ multiplex PCR; TCRdb's version includes in-frame clones alone and lacks a portion of them. The sample yields 100,000 to 150,000 clones, 89% seen once. This sample comprised peripheral blood, obtained on day 0 of AZD1222 vaccination. The receptors come from an adult in good health.

The rearrangement uses TRBV28 and TRBJ1-5, with D unclear. Trimming pared 1 base from V and 7 bases from J, leaving 5 bases between. This CDR3 contains 12 residues. CDR1 and CDR2 from the germline V gene are MDHEN and SYDVKM. The CDR3 protein is CASSLFGQPQHF. The CDR3 DNA follows: TGTGCCAGCAGTTTATTCGGGCAGCCCCAGCATTTT.

This chain uses TRBV5-5 with TRBJ2-1; 8 positions agree with TRBD1. The CDR3 runs to 15 residues. In germline, CDR1 is SGHKS, CDR2 YYEKEE (reference sequence). V was clipped by 4 bases and J by 6 bases; unmatched bases: 9. CDR3 in DNA: TGTGCCAGCAGCCGATCCGGGACAGGTTCCAATGAGCAGTTCTTC. It codes for CASSRSGTGSNEQFF.

At least ten counts were recorded for this clone. V usage is TRBV11-2 and J usage is TRBJ1-4; D gene unclear. Germline V gene data show CDR1 as SGHAT and CDR2 as FQNNGV. This CDR3 is 13 amino acids long. V was cut by 6 bases and J by 6 bases, with 11 bases left in between. CDR3 protein: CASSYGRDEKLFF. CDR3 sequence (DNA): TGTGCCAGCAGTTATGGACGGGATGAAAAACTGTTTTTT.

This chain uses TRBV28 with TRBJ1-1, with D unresolved. The V and J ends lost 6 bases and 3 bases respectively, with 14 bases between them. Germline V CDR1 and CDR2: MDHEN, SYDVKM. There are 14 residues in the CDR3. The CDR3 DNA reads as TGTGCCAGCAGCCCCACGGGCAGGTACACTGAAGCTTTCTTT. This encodes CASSPTGRYTEAFF.

The chain has TRBV5-1 and TRBJ2-1; 9 bases are shared with TRBD1. Germline V gene data show CDR1 as SGHRS and CDR2 as YFSETQ. V lost 2 bases, J lost 8 bases, and 8 bases stayed unmatched. This CDR3 region has 15 residues. The CDR3 DNA follows: TGCGCCAGCAGCTTCGGGACAGGGAGGTCCGATGAGCAGTTCTTC. Amino acid sequence: CASSFGTGRSDEQFF.

The rearrangement links TRBV21-1 to TRBJ2-1; no DNA check was done on the table's D call, TRBD2. TRBV21-1 is a pseudogene locus. This CDR3 has 17 amino acids. The CDR3 region is CASSPQGTGTSLLEQFF. The DNA for the CDR3 is TGTGCCAGCAGCCCGCAAGGGACCGGGACTAGTCTGCTTGAGCAGTTCTTC.

V usage is TRBV5-1 and J usage is TRBJ1-2; D gene uncertain. Germline V gene sequence: CDR1 SGHRS, CDR2 YFSETQ. There are 15 residues in the CDR3. Trimming shortened V by 3 bases and J by 5 bases, and 17 bases separated the two germline ends. In DNA, the CDR3 is TGCGCCAGCAGCTCATTACCCGAGGCAGATTATGGCTACACCTTC. This sequence encodes CASSSLPEADYGYTF.

A word on this clone: Other nucleotide sequences in the sample specify the same CDR3. The V and J genes are TRBV7-3 and TRBJ1-1; 7 bases are a match to TRBD1. Germline V lookup: CDR1 SGHTA, CDR2 FQGTGA. Losses at the gene ends were 4 bases for V and 4 bases for J; bases not matched to a gene: 3. CDR3 length: 13 amino acids. The CDR3 DNA follows: TGTGCCAGCAGCTCGACAGGGACCACTGAAGCTTTCTTT. Translation gives CASSSTGTTEAFF.

The V gene is TRBV14, the J gene TRBJ2-7; the D is unclear. Germline-derived CDR1 and CDR2 are SGHDN and FVKESK. Trimming took 1 base from V and 0 from J, leaving 10 bases between them. CDR3 length: 15 amino acids. The CDR3, as DNA: TGTGCCAGCAGCCAAGGGCATCCGAGCTCCTACGAGCAGTACTTC. This translates into CASSQGHPSSYEQYF.

J is TRBJ2-5 and V is TRBV7-2, with D uncertain. CDR1 SGHTA and CDR2 FQGNSA come from the germline V gene. V lost 8 bases, J lost 5 bases, and 6 bases lay in between. CDR3 length equals 10 residues. The CDR3 reads CASGRETQYF. The CDR3 DNA sequence: TGTGCCAGCGGACGGGAGACCCAGTACTTC.

The genes are TRBV7-2 and TRBJ2-6; 8 bases are a match to TRBD1. This CDR3 has 18 residues. V lost 2 bases and J lost 4; bases outside the gene matches: 10. Germline V lookup: CDR1 SGHTA, CDR2 FQGNSA. The CDR3 reads CASSLRDRFFSGANVLTF. As DNA, the CDR3 is TGTGCCAGCAGCTTAAGGGACAGGTTCTTCTCCGGGGCCAACGTCCTGACTTTC.

This chain joins TRBV11-1 and TRBJ2-7; D remains ambiguous. Germline CDR1 is SGHAT and CDR2 is FQDESV (reference sequence). The V end was cut by 3 bases, the J end by 3 bases, with 9 bases between. The CDR3 runs 13 residues. CDR3 nucleotide sequence: TGTGCCAGCAGCTTGACTCTATTCTACGAGCAGTACTTC. Protein product: CASSLTLFYEQYF.

The chain links TRBV6-5 to TRBJ1-4; 10 bases are a match to TRBD1. This CDR3 has 15 amino acids. Trimming cost V 6 bases and J 7 bases; bases outside gene matches: 8. Germline V CDR1 and CDR2: MNHEY, SVGAGI. The DNA of the CDR3 is TGTGCCAGCAGCCGGACAGGGGGAGGTGGTGAAAAACTGTTTTTT. Translating it yields CASSRTGGGGEKLFF.

The CDR3 nucleotides are TGCAGTGCTAGTGCTGAGGTTTATAATTCACCCCTCCACTTT. Protein sequence: CSASAEVYNSPLHF. This chain links TRBV20-1 with TRBJ1-6; the D is unclear. This CDR3 is built from 14 residues. Germline V gives CDR1 DFQATT, CDR2 SNEGSKA (reference sequence). The V and J ends lost 3 bases and 4 bases respectively, with 10 bases between them.

V gene TRBV2 combines with J gene TRBJ2-3; TRBD2 matches at 9 bases. The ends lost 8 bases at V and 8 bases at J; junction bases unmatched: 11. This CDR3 has 14 residues. The germline CDR1 and CDR2 sequences are SNHLY and FYNNEI. The CDR3 spells CASDERGVLSTQYF. CDR3 nucleotide sequence: TGTGCCAGCGACGAGCGGGGGGTGCTTAGTACGCAGTATTTT.

This chain uses TRBV15 with TRBJ1-3; D remains unclear. Germline-derived CDR1 and CDR2 are LNHNV and YYDKDF (reference sequence). The CDR3 is made up of 14 amino acids. V dropped 5 bases and J dropped 1 base, with 9 bases sitting between them. In DNA form, the CDR3 reads TGTGCCACCAGCTCACAGTTATCTGGAAACACCATATATTTT. Protein: CATSSQLSGNTIYF.

The chain recombines TRBV28 with TRBJ1-2, with a weak D call TRBD1 (5 bases). The CDR3 is made up of 11 amino acids. Germline CDR1 and CDR2: MDHEN and SYDVKM. V was cut by 4 bases and J by 8 bases, with 8 bases left in between. CDR3 in amino acids: CASSWGFGYTF. The DNA of the CDR3 is TGTGCCAGCAGTTGGGGGTTCGGCTACACCTTC.

This chain links TRBV27 with TRBJ1-6; 7 nucleotides match TRBD1. This CDR3 comprises 15 residues. Germline V lookup: CDR1 MNHEY, CDR2 SMNVEV (reference sequence). V lost 7 bases, J lost 8 bases, and 11 bases stayed unmatched. This CDR3 reads CASKTGTELYSPLHF. For the CDR3, the DNA is TGTGCCAGCAAAACCGGGACAGAACTTTATTCACCCCTCCACTTT.